These 7 T cell receptor beta chains share one sample of origin, sequenced in a study of cytomegalovirus exposure and HLA in healthy donors (dated by TCRdb to the late 2010s). Libraries were prepared through the immunoSEQ multiplex PCR assay. For the multiplex PCR, a mixture combining 60 forward primers for TCR Vbeta segments and 13 reverse primers for TCR Jbeta segments was used. TCRdb limited this immuneACCESS table to in-frame rearrangements with V and J called. A share of clones is missing; checked studies link under half to unresolved V genes, and the rest is unexplained. Across this sample there are approximately 54,000 clones, with approximately 82% seen only once. The ten largest clones capture approximately 2.8% of the sample. Material for sequencing was PBMCs. These receptor sequences come from a woman between 18 and 30 years old in good health and CMV-seronegative.

The rearrangement links TRBV25-1 to TRBJ2-7; D gene uncertain. Germline CDR1 reads MGHDK; CDR2 reads SYGVNS. This CDR3 comprises 15 residues. Deletions cut 1 base from V and 3 bases from J, with 13 bases between. The CDR3 DNA reads as TGTGCCAGCAGTGAATGGCCGGGTAGGAGCTACGAGCAGTACTTC. Its translation is CASSEWPGRSYEQYF.

V is TRBV5-6 and J is TRBJ2-7, with TRBD1 as a possible D gene (5 bases). The CDR3 loop spans 15 amino acids. Germline V CDR1 and CDR2: SGHDT, YYEEEE. V lost 1 base and J lost 1, with 12 bases in between. The CDR3 region is CASSLIGDPSYEQYF. The CDR3 DNA reads TGTGCCAGCAGCTTGATAGGGGATCCATCCTACGAGCAGTACTTC.

The chain is built from TRBV6-1 and TRBJ1-4, with a weak D call TRBD1 (5 bases). V lost 2 bases and J 1 base, leaving 5 bases between the germline ends. This CDR3 has 14 residues. Germline CDR1 and CDR2: MNHNS and SASEGT. The CDR3 DNA follows: TGTGCCAGCAGTGAAACAGGAACTAATGAAAAACTGTTTTTT. Translated: CASSETGTNEKLFF.

The rearrangement uses TRBV10-1 and TRBJ1-6; 8 bases align to TRBD1. From germline, CDR1 is WNHNN and CDR2 SYGVQD (reference sequence). The V and J ends lost 0 bases and 4 bases, in that order; junction bases with no gene match: 2. The CDR3 consists of 16 residues. The CDR3: CASSESGQGYNSPLHF. The CDR3 region has the DNA TGCGCCAGCAGTGAGTCCGGACAGGGATATAATTCACCCCTCCACTTT.

The gene calls are TRBV7-9 and TRBJ1-1, with D tentatively TRBD1 (6 bases). Germline loops: CDR1 SEHNR, CDR2 FQNEAQ (reference sequence). Between the trimmed V and J ends, which lost 2 bases and 7 bases, there was a span of 8 bases. The length of the CDR3 is 12 residues. The CDR3 DNA sequence: TGTGCCAGCAGCTTAACAGGGATTGAAGCTTTCTTT. This gives the protein CASSLTGIEAFF.

Concerning this clone itself: The sample holds other DNA sequences that translate to the same CDR3. The V call is TRBV9, the J call TRBJ1-3; 7 positions match TRBD1. Germline V lookup: CDR1 SGDLS, CDR2 YYNGEE. Trimming cost V 2 bases and J 7 bases; bases outside gene matches: 9. This CDR3 has 15 residues. Here the CDR3 reads CASSVGWGRGNTIYF. In DNA, the CDR3 is TGTGCCAGCAGCGTGGGGTGGGGCAGGGGGAACACCATATATTTT.

With regard to this clone: The germline gene is not matched at one end of the junction; a read error may be the cause. CDR3 sequence (DNA): TGTGCCAGTAGTAATCAGGGCACTCGGAACAGTCAGTACTTC. Amino acids: CASSNQGTRNSQYF. The chain uses TRBV19 and TRBJ2-4, with TRBD1 as a possible D gene (5 bases). This CDR3 is 14 amino acids long. Germline CDR1 LNHDA, CDR2 SQIVND (reference sequence).